In this sample, the clone carrying this T cell receptor (beta chain) turned up a few times. The antigen is not known. This entry comes from a study of T-cell memory formation after mild COVID-19. In the study overall: There were largely donor-specific TCR clusters.

Notes on the study in general: There was no confirmation that second-wave clones peaking on day 37 were SARS-CoV-2 specific. Clones that contracted from day 15 to 85 had balanced CD4/CD8; later expanders were CD4+ biased.

Constant-segment-primed 5'RACE gave TCR alpha and TCR beta cDNA libraries with sample barcodes and UMIs. TCRdb used MiXCR to reprocess the 5' RACE reads, holding one entry per CDR3 protein. The sample yields a few hundred thousand distinct CDR3 sequences, 24% seen once. The sequenced sample was PBMCs or a T cell subset sorted from them (not recorded which). This TCR was recovered from an adult woman who had mild COVID-19 (a few samples of this study predate the infection). Cell type and time point are not known.

The DNA of the CDR3 is TGCGCCAGCAGCCACGGACTTACCGGCTACGAGCAGTACTTC. It yields the protein CASSHGLTGYEQYF. The V and J genes are TRBV4-1 and TRBJ2-7; possibly TRBD2 for D (5 bases). This CDR3 has 14 amino acids. Per the germline V gene, CDR1 is MGHRA and CDR2 is YSYEKL. V lost 3 bases, J lost 3 bases, and 12 bases lay in between.